The 18 T cell receptor beta chains presented below share a single source sample, sequenced in a study of shared clonotypes between healthy human individuals (dated by TCRdb to about 2020). CD8 naive samples consisted of CD45RO-negative cells that were positively selected for CCR7, yielding a CD45RA+CCR7+ population without TemRA cells. Library construction relied on the immunoSEQ multiplex PCR assay. The clones in this table, taken by TCRdb from immuneACCESS, are in-frame only. Not every clone is retained; where verified, under half of the shortfall comes from an unresolved V gene, and the cause of the rest is unknown. Present in this sample are over 2,000,000 clones, 93% of which were seen just once. The ten largest make up more than 1.5% of the sample. The sample was naive CD8+ T cells from PBMCs. What the cell subset or site label conveys for this sample: CD45RA+CCR7+. All receptors come from a man in his late teens or twenties in good health. Some clones in this sample may be carry-over from other donors' samples.

The J gene is TRBJ2-1, the V gene TRBV11-1, with TRBD1 identical over 7 bases. Germline CDR1 and CDR2: SGHAT and FQDESV (reference sequence). V gave up 3 bases and J gave up 4 bases; unmatched junction bases: 3. This CDR3 comprises 14 residues. This chain's CDR3 is CASSLGDSYNEQFF. The CDR3 nucleotides read TGTGCCAGCAGCTTGGGGGACAGTTACAATGAGCAGTTCTTC. The whole variable domain, remainder taken from reference TRBV11-1 and TRBJ2-1, is EAEVAQSPRYKITEKSQAVAFWCDPISGHATLYWYRQILGQGPELLVQFQDESVVDDSQLPKDRFSAERLKGVDSTLKIQPAELGDSAMYLCASSLGDSYNEQFFGPGTRLTVL.

This sequence joins TRBV9 and TRBJ1-3; TRBD1 might be the D (5 bases). Germline V gives CDR1 SGDLS, CDR2 YYNGEE. V was trimmed by 7 bases and J by 0 bases, leaving 14 bases between them. The CDR3 spans 15 residues. CDR3 DNA: TGTGCCAGCTCGGATAGGGGAAACTCTGGAAACACCATATATTTT. Translation gives CASSDRGNSGNTIYF.

V usage is TRBV27 and J usage is TRBJ1-3; D not certain. The CDR3 consists of 16 residues. Germline V gene data show CDR1 as MNHEY and CDR2 as SMNVEV (reference sequence). V was shortened by 1 base and J by 0 bases, with 10 bases between the two germline ends. The CDR3 spells CASSLFKNSSGNTIYF. The CDR3 nucleotides read TGTGCCAGCAGTTTATTTAAGAACAGCTCTGGAAACACCATATATTTT.

This clone showed up just once. The chain combines TRBV10-3 with TRBJ2-7; 15 bases match TRBD2. Germline V gene lookup returns CDR1 ENHRY and CDR2 SYGVKD. V shed 0 bases, J shed 2 bases, and the junction held 2 bases outside the gene matches. CDR3 length: 17 amino acids. The chain's CDR3 is CAISESGTSGRPYEQYF. DNA for the CDR3: TGTGCCATCAGTGAGTCTGGGACTAGCGGGAGGCCCTACGAGCAGTACTTC.

In its sample, this clone was seen once. This chain joins TRBV6-5 and TRBJ1-5; D is undetermined. This CDR3 contains 13 residues. Germline CDR1 MNHEY, CDR2 SVGAGI. Trimming took off 5 bases at V and 7 bases at J, with 12 bases between the two ends. CDR3 protein: CASSPGLTQPQHF. CDR3 bases: TGTGCCAGCAGTCCCGGGCTGACCCAGCCCCAGCATTTT.

This sequence joins TRBV10-2 and TRBJ1-1; no definite D call. Trimming took off 2 bases at V and 11 bases at J, with 12 bases between the two ends. From germline, CDR1 is WSHSY and CDR2 SAAADI. The CDR3 runs 12 residues. The CDR3 bases are TGCGCCAGCAGTGAGCCATCCAGCAGGGCTTTCTTT. Protein product: CASSEPSSRAFF.

This clone was recorded only once. J is TRBJ2-1 and V is TRBV7-6; D is perhaps TRBD2 (5 bases). The CDR3 spans 16 residues. Trimming cost V 3 bases and J 0 bases, with 12 bases left between them. The germline V gene encodes CDR1 SGHVS and CDR2 FNYEAQ. The DNA of the CDR3 is TGTGCCAGCAGCTTTAGGACTGGAACCTCCTACAATGAGCAGTTCTTC. Its protein product is CASSFRTGTSYNEQFF. The complete variable domain, with remaining parts taken from reference TRBV7-6 and TRBJ2-1, reads GAGVSQSPRYKVTKRGQDVALRCDPISGHVSLYWYRQALGQGPEFLTYFNYEAQQDKSGLPNDRFSAERPEGSISTLTIQRTEQRDSAMYRCASSFRTGTSYNEQFFGPGTRLTVL.

On this clone: This same CDR3 is encoded by further DNA sequences in the sample. The rearrangement links TRBV28 to TRBJ2-1; the D gene is possibly TRBD1 (5 bases). The CDR3 runs to 11 residues. Germline V gene data show CDR1 as MDHEN and CDR2 as SYDVKM. V lost 5 bases and J lost 7, with 6 bases in between. The CDR3 sequence is CASSQGNEQFF. CDR3 DNA: TGTGCCAGCAGTCAGGGAAATGAGCAGTTCTTC.

V gene TRBV4-3 combines with J gene TRBJ1-1, with 8 bases matching TRBD1. Germline V CDR1 and CDR2: LGHNA, YSLEER. This CDR3 has 14 amino acids. V was pared by 2 bases and J by 6 bases, with 5 bases of the junction left unmatched. The CDR3 is CASSQQTGGSEAFF. CDR3 DNA: TGCGCCAGCAGCCAACAAACAGGGGGGTCTGAAGCTTTCTTT.

This chain links TRBV6-1 with TRBJ2-7, with D perhaps matching TRBD2 (6 bases). The CDR3 sequence is 15 residues long. Trimming pared 3 bases from V and 6 bases from J, leaving 18 bases between. CDR1 MNHNS and CDR2 SASEGT come from the germline V gene. The CDR3 loop is CASSEEYQGLPEQYF. As DNA, the CDR3 is TGTGCCAGCAGTGAGGAATATCAGGGACTCCCCGAGCAGTACTTC.

J is TRBJ1-1 and V is TRBV27, with TRBD1 matching 8 bases. J was trimmed by 1 base and V by 6 bases; bases with no gene match: 4. Looked up from germline, CDR1 is MNHEY and CDR2 is SMNVEV (reference sequence). The CDR3 loop spans 14 amino acids. The CDR3 is CASRAGGPNTEAFF. In DNA, the CDR3 is TGTGCCAGCAGGGCAGGGGGCCCGAACACTGAAGCTTTCTTT.

The V call is TRBV2, the J call TRBJ2-7, with D perhaps TRBD1 or TRBD2 (5 bases each). The CDR3 has 16 residues. V lost 7 bases and J lost 7, with 26 bases in between. Germline CDR1 is SNHLY and CDR2 is FYNNEI. The CDR3 loop reads CASTETSGTLVWEQYF. The DNA of the CDR3 is TGTGCCAGCACTGAGACCTCCGGGACCCTCGTTTGGGAGCAGTACTTC.

The chain recombines TRBV7-6 with TRBJ1-1; TRBD1 might be the D (6 bases). Trimming removed 5 bases from V and 1 base from J, with 17 bases in between. The germline gives CDR1 SGHVS, CDR2 FNYEAQ. The CDR3 loop spans 16 amino acids. The CDR3 reads CASSPNPTGRNTEAFF. In nucleotides, the CDR3 is TGTGCCAGCAGCCCCAACCCGACAGGAAGGAACACTGAAGCTTTCTTT.

On this clone: Other DNA sequences of this sample code for an identical CDR3. The J gene is TRBJ2-7, the V gene TRBV28; no definite D call. V was trimmed by 1 base and J by 2 bases, leaving 6 bases between them. The CDR3 is 13 residues long. Per germline, CDR1 MDHEN and CDR2 SYDVKM. CDR3 DNA sequence: TGTGCCAGCAGTTTATTACAAGCCTACGAGCAGTACTTC. Protein sequence: CASSLLQAYEQYF.

The genes are TRBV5-6 and TRBJ2-7; D possibly corresponds to TRBD2 (6 bases). Trimming pared 0 bases from V and 2 bases from J, leaving 12 bases between. The CDR3 contains 15 residues. From germline, CDR1 is SGHDT and CDR2 YYEEEE. The CDR3 DNA reads as TGTGCCAGCAGCTTGGATAAGCGGGCCGCCTACGAGCAGTACTTC. It is translated as CASSLDKRAAYEQYF.

The rearrangement uses TRBV28 and TRBJ2-1; the D gene is possibly TRBD1 (8 bases). Germline CDR1 MDHEN, CDR2 SYDVKM. This CDR3 region has 19 residues. The germline V and J ends were trimmed by 6 bases and 5 bases, with 29 bases remaining between them. CDR3 sequence (DNA): TGTGCCAGCAGCCCGGGGACAGGCCTCCGGCGGGAGCATCACAATGAGCAGTTCTTC. It is translated as CASSPGTGLRREHHNEQFF.

This chain uses TRBV11-2 with TRBJ2-2; 8 bases match TRBD2. J was trimmed by 5 bases and V by 5 bases; bases with no gene match: 7. Germline CDR1 SGHAT, CDR2 FQNNGV. CDR3 length equals 15 residues. CDR3 nucleotides: TGTGCCAGCAGCCCCAGACTAGCGTGGACCGGGGAGCTGTTTTTT. This translates into CASSPRLAWTGELFF.

V usage is TRBV4-1 and J usage is TRBJ1-1; the D gene is possibly TRBD1 (6 bases). Germline V gene data show CDR1 as MGHRA and CDR2 as YSYEKL. V was trimmed by 0 bases and J by 5 bases, leaving 16 bases between them. This CDR3 comprises 16 residues. CDR3 DNA sequence: TGCGCCAGCAGCCAAGAGGGGGGGCTAGTGAGGACTGAAGCTTTCTTT. Protein product: CASSQEGGLVRTEAFF.